The sequence of this T cell receptor beta chain was determined in a study of cytomegalovirus exposure and HLA in healthy donors. The CDR3 consists of 16 residues. The J segment lost 0 bases and the V segment lost 4 bases, leaving 6 bases of the junction unmatched. Per germline, CDR1 MGHRA and CDR2 YSYEKL. In the PCR, 60 Vbeta and 13 Jbeta primers were used. Measured with immunoSEQ multiplex PCR; TCRdb has only the in-frame clones, and not every one. The sample lists about 32,000 clones; approximately 80% were seen once. The clonotype comes from a woman between 18 and 29 years old in good health and CMV-seronegative. The sequenced material came from PBMCs. The chain employs TRBV4-1 and TRBJ1-3; 7 bases align to TRBD1. CDR3 DNA sequence: TGCGCCAGCAGCCCCCGAGGGGGCCTCTCTGGAAACACCATATATTTT. It specifies CASSPRGGLSGNTIYF.